This T cell receptor beta chain was captured by sequencing in a study of radiotherapy plus CTLA-4 blockade in lung cancer (dated by TCRdb to about 2018). Some background on the complete study: Objective responses were observed in 15% to 20% of enrolled patients, and disease control was achieved in about 32%.

Library construction relied on the immunoSEQ multiplex PCR assay. This is the immuneACCESS table as TCRdb keeps it, with only in-frame sequences that have V and J called. A part of the clones is gone; compared with another copy, unresolved V genes explain less than half, and the rest is unexplained. For this sample there are 75,000 to 100,000 clones; approximately 78% appear just once. The ten largest clones take up around 3.7% of the sample. The CDR3 runs 13 amino acids, cysteine and phenylalanine included. Only CDR3 DNA is held: 39 bases, read in frame from base 1. CDR1 and CDR2, looked up from the germline V gene (reference sequence), are SGHKS and YYEKEE. Trimmed from V: 1 base; trimmed from J: 4 bases; junction bases lacking a gene match: 0. Here is what the overall study found, with its caveats: After treatment with radiotherapy and ipilimumab, TCR clones that originated in tumors expanded in peripheral blood. The strongest predictors of response, as reported, were early dynamic changes in blood T cell clones along with a rise in serum interferon-beta after radiation.

Worth noting for this clone: Its antigen specificity is not known. No per-base quality is available; no much larger clone lies one base away.

In this study, focal radiation therapy paired with CTLA-4 blockade (ipilimumab) was tested in patients who had chemo-refractory metastatic non-small-cell lung cancer. The receptor comes from a human donor with non-small cell lung cancer who had a partial response to radiotherapy plus ipilimumab. This specimen consisted of peripheral blood, obtained from a patient treated with radiotherapy plus ipilimumab. Recombination connected TRBV5-5 to TRBJ2-7; 9 middle bases align to TRBD2. The sequenced DNA: TGTGCCAGCAGCTTGACTAGCGGGTACGAGCAGTACTTC. Its protein is CASSLTSGYEQYF.